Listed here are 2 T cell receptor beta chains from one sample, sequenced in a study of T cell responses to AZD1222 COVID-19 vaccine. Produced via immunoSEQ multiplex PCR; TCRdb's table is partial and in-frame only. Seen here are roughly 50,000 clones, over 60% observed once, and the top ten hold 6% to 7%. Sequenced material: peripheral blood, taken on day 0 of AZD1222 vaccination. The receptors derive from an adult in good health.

CDR3 loop: CASSEPGRDGNQPQHF. The DNA of the CDR3 is TGTGCCAGCAGTGAACCGGGTAGGGACGGCAATCAGCCCCAGCATTTT. This rearrangement joins TRBV2 to TRBJ1-5; the D gene is possibly TRBD1 (5 bases). The germline gives CDR1 SNHLY, CDR2 FYNNEI. This CDR3 spans 16 amino acids. The V end was cut by 2 bases, the J end by 2 bases, with 13 bases between.

The CDR3, as DNA: TGTGCCAGCAGCTTAATGAGCTTTGAAGCTTTCTTT. Residues: CASSLMSFEAFF. The chain combines TRBV7-9 with TRBJ1-1; D gene ambiguous. The CDR3 extends over 12 amino acids. The V and J ends lost 2 bases and 7 bases respectively, with 8 bases between them. CDR1 is SEHNR, CDR2 FQNEAQ, per germline (reference sequence). The variable domain in full, with the rest retrieved from reference TRBV7-9 and TRBJ1-1, is DTGVSQNPRHKITKRGQNVTFRCDPISEHNRLYWYRQTLGQGPEFLTYFQNEAQLEKSRLLSDRFSAERPKGSFSTLEIQRTEQGDSAMYLCASSLMSFEAFFGQGTRLTVV.